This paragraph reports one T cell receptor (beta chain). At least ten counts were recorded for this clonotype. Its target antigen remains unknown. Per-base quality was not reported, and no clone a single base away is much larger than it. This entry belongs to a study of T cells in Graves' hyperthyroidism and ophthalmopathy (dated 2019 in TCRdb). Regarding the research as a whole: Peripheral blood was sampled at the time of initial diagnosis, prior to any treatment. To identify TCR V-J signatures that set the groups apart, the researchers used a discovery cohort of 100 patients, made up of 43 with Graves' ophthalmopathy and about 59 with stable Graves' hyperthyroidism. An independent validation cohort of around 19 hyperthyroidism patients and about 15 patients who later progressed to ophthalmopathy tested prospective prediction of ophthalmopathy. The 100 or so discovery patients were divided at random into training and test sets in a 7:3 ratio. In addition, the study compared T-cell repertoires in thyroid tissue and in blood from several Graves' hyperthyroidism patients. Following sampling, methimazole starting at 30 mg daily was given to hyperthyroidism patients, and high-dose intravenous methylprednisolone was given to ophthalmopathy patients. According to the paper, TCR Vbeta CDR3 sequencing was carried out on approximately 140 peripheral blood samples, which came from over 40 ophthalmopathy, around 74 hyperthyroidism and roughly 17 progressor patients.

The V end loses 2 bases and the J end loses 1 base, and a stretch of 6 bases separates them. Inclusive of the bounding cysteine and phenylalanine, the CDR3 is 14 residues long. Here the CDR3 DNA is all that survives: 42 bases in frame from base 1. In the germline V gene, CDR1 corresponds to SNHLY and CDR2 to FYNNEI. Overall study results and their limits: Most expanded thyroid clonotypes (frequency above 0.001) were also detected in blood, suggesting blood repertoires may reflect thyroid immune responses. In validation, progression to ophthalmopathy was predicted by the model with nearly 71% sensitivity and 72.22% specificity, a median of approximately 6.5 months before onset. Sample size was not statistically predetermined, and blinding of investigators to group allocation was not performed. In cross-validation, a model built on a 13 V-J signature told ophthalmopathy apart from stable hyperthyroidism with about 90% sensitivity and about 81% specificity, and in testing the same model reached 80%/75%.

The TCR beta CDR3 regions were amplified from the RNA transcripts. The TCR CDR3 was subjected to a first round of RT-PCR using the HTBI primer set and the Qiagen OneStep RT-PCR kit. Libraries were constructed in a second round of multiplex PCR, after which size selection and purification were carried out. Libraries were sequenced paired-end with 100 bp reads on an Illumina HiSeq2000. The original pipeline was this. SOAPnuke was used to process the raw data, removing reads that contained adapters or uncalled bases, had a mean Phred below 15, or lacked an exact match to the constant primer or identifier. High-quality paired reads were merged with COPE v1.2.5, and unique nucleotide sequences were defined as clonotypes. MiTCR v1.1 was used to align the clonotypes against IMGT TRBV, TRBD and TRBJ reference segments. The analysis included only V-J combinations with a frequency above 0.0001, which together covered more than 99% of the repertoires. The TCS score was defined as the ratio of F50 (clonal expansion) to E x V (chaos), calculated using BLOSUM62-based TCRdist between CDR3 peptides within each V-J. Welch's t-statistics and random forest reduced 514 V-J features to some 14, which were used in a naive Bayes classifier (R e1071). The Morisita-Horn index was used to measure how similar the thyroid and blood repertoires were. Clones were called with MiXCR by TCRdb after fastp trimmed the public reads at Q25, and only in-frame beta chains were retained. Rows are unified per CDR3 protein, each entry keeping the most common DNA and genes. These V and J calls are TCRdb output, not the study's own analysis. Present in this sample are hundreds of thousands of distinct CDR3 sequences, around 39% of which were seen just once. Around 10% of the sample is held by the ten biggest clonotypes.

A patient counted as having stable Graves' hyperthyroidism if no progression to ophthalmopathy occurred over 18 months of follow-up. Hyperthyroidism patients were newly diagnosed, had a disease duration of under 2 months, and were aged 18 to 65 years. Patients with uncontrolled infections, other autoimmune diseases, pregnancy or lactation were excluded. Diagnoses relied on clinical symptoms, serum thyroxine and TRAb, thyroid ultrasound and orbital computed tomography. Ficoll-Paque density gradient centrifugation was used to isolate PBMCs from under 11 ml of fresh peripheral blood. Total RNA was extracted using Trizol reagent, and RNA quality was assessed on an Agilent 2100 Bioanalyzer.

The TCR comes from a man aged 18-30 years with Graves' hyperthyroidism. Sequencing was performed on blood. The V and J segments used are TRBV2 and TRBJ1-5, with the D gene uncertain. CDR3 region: CASSEQKSNQPQHF. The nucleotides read TGTGCCAGCAGTGAACAGAAAAGCAATCAGCCCCAGCATTTT. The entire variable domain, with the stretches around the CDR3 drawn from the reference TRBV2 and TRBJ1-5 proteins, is EPEVTQTPSHQVTQMGQEVILRCVPISNHLYFYWYRQILGQKVEFLVSFYNNEISEKSEIFDDQFSVERPDGSNFTLKIRSTKLEDSAMYFCASSEQKSNQPQHFGDGTRLSIL.